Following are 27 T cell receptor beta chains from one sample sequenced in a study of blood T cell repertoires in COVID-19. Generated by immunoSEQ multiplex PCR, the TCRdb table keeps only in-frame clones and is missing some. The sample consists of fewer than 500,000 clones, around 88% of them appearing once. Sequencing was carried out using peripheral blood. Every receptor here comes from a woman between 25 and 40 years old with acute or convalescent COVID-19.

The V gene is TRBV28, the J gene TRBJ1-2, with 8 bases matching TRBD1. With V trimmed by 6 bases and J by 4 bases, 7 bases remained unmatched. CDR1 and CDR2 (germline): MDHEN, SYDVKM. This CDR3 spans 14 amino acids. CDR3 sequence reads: CASSRTGIAYGYTF. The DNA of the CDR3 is TGTGCCAGCAGCCGGACAGGGATCGCCTATGGCTACACCTTC.

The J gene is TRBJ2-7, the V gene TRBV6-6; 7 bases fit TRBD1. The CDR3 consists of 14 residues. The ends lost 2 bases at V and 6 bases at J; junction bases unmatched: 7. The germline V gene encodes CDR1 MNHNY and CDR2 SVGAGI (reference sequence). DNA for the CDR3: TGTGCCAGCAGTTACCTCGACAGGGTTATCGAGCAGTACTTC. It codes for CASSYLDRVIEQYF.

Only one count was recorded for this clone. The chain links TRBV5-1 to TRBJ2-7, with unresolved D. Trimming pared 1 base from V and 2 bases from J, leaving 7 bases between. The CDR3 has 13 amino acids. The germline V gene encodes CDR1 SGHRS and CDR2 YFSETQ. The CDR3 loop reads CASSLTTPYEQYF. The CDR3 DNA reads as TGCGCCAGCAGCTTGACCACTCCCTACGAGCAGTACTTC.

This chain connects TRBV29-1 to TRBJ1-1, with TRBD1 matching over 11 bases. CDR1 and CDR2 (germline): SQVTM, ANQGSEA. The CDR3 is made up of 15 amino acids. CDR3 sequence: CSPRTGGPNYTEAFF. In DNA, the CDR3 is TGCAGTCCAAGGACAGGGGGCCCCAATTACACTGAAGCTTTCTTT.

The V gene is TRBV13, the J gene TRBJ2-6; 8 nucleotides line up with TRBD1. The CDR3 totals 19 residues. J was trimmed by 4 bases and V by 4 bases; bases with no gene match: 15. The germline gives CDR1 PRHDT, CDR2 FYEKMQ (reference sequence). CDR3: CASSSPWDRWASGANVLTF. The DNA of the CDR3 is TGTGCCAGCAGCTCCCCCTGGGACAGGTGGGCGTCCGGGGCCAACGTCCTGACTTTC.

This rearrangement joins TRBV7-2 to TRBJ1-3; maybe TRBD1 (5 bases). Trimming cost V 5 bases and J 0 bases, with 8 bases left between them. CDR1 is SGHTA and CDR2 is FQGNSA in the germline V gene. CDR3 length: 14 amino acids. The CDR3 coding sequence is TGTGCCAGCAGCACGACAGTCTCTGGAAACACCATATATTTT. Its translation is CASSTTVSGNTIYF.

CDR3 nucleotide sequence: TGTGCCAGCAGCTTGTTCTCGGGGGGCCACTCCTACAATGAGCAGTTCTTC. This sequence encodes CASSLFSGGHSYNEQFF. This chain links TRBV5-4 with TRBJ2-1; D may be TRBD2 (7 bases). Germline lookup yields CDR1 SGHNT and CDR2 YYREEE (reference sequence). The V and J ends lost 1 base and 0 bases respectively, with 14 bases between them. The CDR3 extends over 17 amino acids.

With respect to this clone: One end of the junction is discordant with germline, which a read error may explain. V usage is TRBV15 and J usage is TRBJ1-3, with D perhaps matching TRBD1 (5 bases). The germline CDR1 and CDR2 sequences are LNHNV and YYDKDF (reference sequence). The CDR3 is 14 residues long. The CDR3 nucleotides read TGTGCCACCAGCGGAGACAGTTCTGGAAACACCATATATTTT. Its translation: CATSGDSSGNTIYF.

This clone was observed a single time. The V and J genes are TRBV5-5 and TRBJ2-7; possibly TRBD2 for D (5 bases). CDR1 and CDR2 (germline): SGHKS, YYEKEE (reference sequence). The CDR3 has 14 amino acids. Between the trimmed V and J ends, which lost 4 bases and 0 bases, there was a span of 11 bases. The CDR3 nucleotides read TGTGCCAGCAGCCACTCCGGGAACTCCTACGAGCAGTACTTC. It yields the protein CASSHSGNSYEQYF.

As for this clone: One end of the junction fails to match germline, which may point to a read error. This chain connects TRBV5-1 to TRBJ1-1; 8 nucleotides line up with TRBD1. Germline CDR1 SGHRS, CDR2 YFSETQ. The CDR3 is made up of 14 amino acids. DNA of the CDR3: TGCGCCACCAGCCCTGGGACAGGGAACACTGAAGCTTTCTTT. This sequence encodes CATSPGTGNTEAFF.

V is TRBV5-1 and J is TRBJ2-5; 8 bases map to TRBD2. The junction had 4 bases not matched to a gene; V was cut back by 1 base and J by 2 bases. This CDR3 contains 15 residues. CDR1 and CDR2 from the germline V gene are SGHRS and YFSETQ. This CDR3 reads CASSLWAGGQETQYF. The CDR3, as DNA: TGCGCCAGCAGCTTGTGGGCGGGGGGACAAGAGACCCAGTACTTC.

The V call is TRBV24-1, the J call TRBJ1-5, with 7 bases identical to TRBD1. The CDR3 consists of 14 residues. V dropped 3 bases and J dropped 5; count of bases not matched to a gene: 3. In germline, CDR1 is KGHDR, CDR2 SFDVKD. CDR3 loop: CATSDGTEDQPQHF. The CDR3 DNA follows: TGTGCCACCAGTGATGGGACAGAGGATCAGCCCCAGCATTTT.

CDR3 amino acids: CAWSDQNTEAFF. CDR3 coding DNA: TGTGCCTGGAGTGATCAGAACACTGAAGCTTTCTTT. The chain carries TRBV30 and TRBJ1-1; D is undetermined. The germline V and J ends were trimmed by 1 base and 1 base, with 4 bases remaining between them. The CDR3 has 12 residues. Germline CDR1 is GTSNPN and CDR2 is SVGIG (reference sequence).

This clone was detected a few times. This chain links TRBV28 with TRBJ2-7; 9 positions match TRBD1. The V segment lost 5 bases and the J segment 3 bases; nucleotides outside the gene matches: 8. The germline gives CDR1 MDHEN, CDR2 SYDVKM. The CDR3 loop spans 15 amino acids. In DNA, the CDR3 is TGTGCCAGCAGTCATCCCGGGACAGGGAACTACGAGCAGTACTTC. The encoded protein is CASSHPGTGNYEQYF.

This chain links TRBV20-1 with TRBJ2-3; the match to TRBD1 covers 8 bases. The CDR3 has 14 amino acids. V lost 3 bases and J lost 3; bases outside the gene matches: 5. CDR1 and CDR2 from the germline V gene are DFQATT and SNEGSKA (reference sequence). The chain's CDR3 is CSASLGQGTDTQYF. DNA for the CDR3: TGCAGTGCTAGTCTCGGACAGGGAACAGATACGCAGTATTTT.

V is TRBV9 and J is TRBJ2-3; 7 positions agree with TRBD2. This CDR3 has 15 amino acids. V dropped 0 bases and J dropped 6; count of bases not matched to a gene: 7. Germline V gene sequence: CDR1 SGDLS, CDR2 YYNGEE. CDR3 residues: CASSVGGGVEDTQYF. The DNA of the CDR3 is TGTGCCAGCAGCGTAGGGGGAGGGGTTGAGGATACGCAGTATTTT. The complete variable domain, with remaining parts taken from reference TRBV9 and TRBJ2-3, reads DSGVTQTPKHLITATGQRVTLRCSPRSGDLSVYWYQQSLDQGLQFLIQYYNGEERAKGNILERFSAQQFPDLHSELNLSSLELGDSALYFCASSVGGGVEDTQYFGPGTRLTVL.

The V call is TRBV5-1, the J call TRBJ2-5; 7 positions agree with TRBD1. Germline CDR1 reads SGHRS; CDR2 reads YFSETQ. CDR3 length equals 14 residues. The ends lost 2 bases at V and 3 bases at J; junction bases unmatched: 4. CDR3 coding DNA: TGCGCCAGCAGCTTCCGACAGGGTGAAGAGACCCAGTACTTC. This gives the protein CASSFRQGEETQYF.

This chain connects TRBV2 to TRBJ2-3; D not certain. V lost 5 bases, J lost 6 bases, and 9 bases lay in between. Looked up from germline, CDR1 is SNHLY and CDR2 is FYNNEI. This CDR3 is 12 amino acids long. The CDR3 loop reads CASSQDWDTQYF. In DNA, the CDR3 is TGTGCCAGCAGTCAAGACTGGGATACGCAGTATTTT.

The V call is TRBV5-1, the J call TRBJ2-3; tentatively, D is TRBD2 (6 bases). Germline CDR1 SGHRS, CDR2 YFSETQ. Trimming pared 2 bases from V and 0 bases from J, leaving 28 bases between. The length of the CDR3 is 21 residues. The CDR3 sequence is CASSFWRDRNSQRVSTDTQYF. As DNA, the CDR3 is TGCGCCAGCAGCTTCTGGAGGGACCGAAATTCCCAGAGAGTAAGCACAGATACGCAGTATTTT.

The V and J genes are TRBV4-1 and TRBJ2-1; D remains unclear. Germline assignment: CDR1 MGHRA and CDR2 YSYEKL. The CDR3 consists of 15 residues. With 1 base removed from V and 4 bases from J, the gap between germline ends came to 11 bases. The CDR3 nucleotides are TGCGCCAGCAGCCAAGGGATGAGGAATTACAATGAGCAGTTCTTC. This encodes CASSQGMRNYNEQFF.

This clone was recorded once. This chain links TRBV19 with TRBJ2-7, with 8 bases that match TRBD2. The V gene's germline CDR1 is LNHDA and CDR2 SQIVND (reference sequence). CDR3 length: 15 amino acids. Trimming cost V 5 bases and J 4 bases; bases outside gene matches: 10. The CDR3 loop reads CASSYAGGPDYEQYF. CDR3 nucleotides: TGTGCCAGTAGTTATGCGGGGGGCCCAGATTACGAGCAGTACTTC.

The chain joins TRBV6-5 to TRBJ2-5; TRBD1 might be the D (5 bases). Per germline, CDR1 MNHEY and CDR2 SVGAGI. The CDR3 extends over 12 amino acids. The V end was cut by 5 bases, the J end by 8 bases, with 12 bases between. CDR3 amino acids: CASSQGSSTQYF. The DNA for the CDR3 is TGTGCCAGCAGTCAGGGTAGTAGTACCCAGTACTTC.

CDR3 protein: CASRPRTGENTIYF. The CDR3 region has the DNA TGTGCCAGCAGGCCTAGGACAGGAGAAAACACCATATATTTT. The chain couples TRBV6-5 to TRBJ1-3; 7 bases match TRBD1. This CDR3 is 14 amino acids long. J was trimmed by 6 bases and V by 6 bases; bases with no gene match: 8. Germline assignment: CDR1 MNHEY and CDR2 SVGAGI.

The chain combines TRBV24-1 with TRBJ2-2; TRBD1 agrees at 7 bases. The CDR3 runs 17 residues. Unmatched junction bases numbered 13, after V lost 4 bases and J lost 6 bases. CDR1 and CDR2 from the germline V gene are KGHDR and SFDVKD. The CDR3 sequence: CATSESRGSGVPGELFF. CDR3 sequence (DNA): TGTGCCACCAGTGAGTCCAGGGGGTCAGGGGTGCCCGGGGAGCTGTTTTTT.

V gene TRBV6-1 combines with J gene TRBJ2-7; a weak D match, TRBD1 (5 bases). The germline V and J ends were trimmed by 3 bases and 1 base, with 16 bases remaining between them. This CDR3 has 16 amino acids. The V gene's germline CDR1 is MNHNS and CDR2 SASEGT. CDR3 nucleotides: TGTGCCAGCAGTGATATAGGGGCCCTTGGATCCTACGAGCAGTACTTC. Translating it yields CASSDIGALGSYEQYF.

The CDR3 spells CASSYSWELGGYTF. The CDR3 nucleotides read TGTGCCAGCAGTTACTCTTGGGAGTTAGGGGGCTACACCTTC. The chain employs TRBV6-6 and TRBJ1-2; D is unresolved. Germline CDR1 is MNHNY and CDR2 is SVGAGI (reference sequence). The CDR3 contains 14 residues. The ends were cut back, 0 bases at V and 8 bases at J, with 13 bases in the middle.

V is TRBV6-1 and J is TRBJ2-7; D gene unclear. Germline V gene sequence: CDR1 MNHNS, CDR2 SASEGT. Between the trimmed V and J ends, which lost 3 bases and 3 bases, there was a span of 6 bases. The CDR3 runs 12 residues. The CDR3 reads CASSEFYYEQYF. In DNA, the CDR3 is TGTGCCAGCAGTGAGTTCTACTACGAGCAGTACTTC.